The present T cell receptor (beta chain) was sequenced within a study of regulatory T cells in long-lasting Graves disease. The TCR beta library used iRepertoire HTBI primers with Arm-PCR amplification of CDR3. One entry per CDR3 protein, called by TCRdb with MiXCR from the multiplex PCR reads. The table includes around 450,000 distinct CDR3 sequences, around 15% detected once. The CDR3 contains 14 residues. Germline CDR1 is DFQATT and CDR2 is SNEGSKA (reference sequence). Documented time point: newly diagnosed GD, antithyroid drugs for less than 3 months. The authors made the TCR library using RNA they extracted from PBMCs. The sample also formed part of further work on T cells in Graves' hyperthyroidism and ophthalmopathy. That publication notes: Blood also carried most thyroid clonotypes expanded above 0.001.

The chain has TRBV20-1 and TRBJ2-7, with D tentatively TRBD1 or TRBD2 (6 bases each). This TCR came from a man aged 40-50 years with Graves disease. Specimen: peripheral blood mononuclear cells (PBMCs), collected at new diagnosis, from a patient treated with antithyroid drugs. The CDR3 region has the DNA TGCAGCCCTAAGGGGGGTACAGCCGTCTGGGAGCAGTACTTC. It specifies CSPKGGTAVWEQYF.